These 17 T cell receptor beta chains were sequenced from one sample in a study of T cells in tuberculosis. Repertoires were generated with immunoSEQ multiplex PCR, while TCRdb's copy carries only in-frame clones and drops some. This repertoire shows roughly 35,000 clones, around 90% found once; its top ten account for 6.5% to 9%. The time point was: new active TB diagnosis, blood taken before or within 7 days of starting treatment. Sequencing used PBMCs, obtained at tuberculosis diagnosis. Every receptor here comes from an adult with tuberculosis. Some clones in this sample may be carry-over from other donors' samples.

This rearrangement joins TRBV5-4 to TRBJ2-3; D is possibly TRBD1 (5 bases). Trimming removed 5 bases from V and 1 base from J, with 14 bases in between. This CDR3 region has 15 residues. Germline CDR1 is SGHNT and CDR2 is YYREEE (reference sequence). CDR3 loop: CASSQTLGRTDTQYF. The CDR3 nucleotides are TGTGCCAGCAGTCAAACGCTGGGGCGCACAGATACGCAGTATTTT. The full variable domain, in which reference TRBV5-4 and TRBJ2-3 provide the parts outside the CDR3, is ETGVTQSPTHLIKTRGQQVTLRCSSQSGHNTVSWYQQALGQGPQFIFQYYREEENGRGNFPPRFSGLQFPNYSSELNVNALELDDSALYLCASSQTLGRTDTQYFGPGTRLTVL.

J is TRBJ1-4 and V is TRBV27; TRBD1 agrees at 7 bases. Germline V gene sequence: CDR1 MNHEY, CDR2 SMNVEV (reference sequence). V shed 5 bases, J shed 0 bases, and the junction held 0 bases outside the gene matches. The length of the CDR3 is 14 residues. The CDR3 loop reads CASSGQATNEKLFF. In DNA form, the CDR3 reads TGTGCCAGCAGTGGACAGGCAACTAATGAAAAACTGTTTTTT.

The chain links TRBV10-3 to TRBJ1-5; TRBD1 agrees at 10 bases. J lost 5 bases, V lost 3 bases, and 4 bases had no gene match. This CDR3 is 15 amino acids long. CDR1 and CDR2 (germline): ENHRY, SYGVKD. CDR3 DNA sequence: TGTGCCATCAGTGACTCCGACAGGGGGCATCAGCCCCAGCATTTT. Its protein product is CAISDSDRGHQPQHF.

This chain uses TRBV21-1 with TRBJ1-5. TRBV21-1 is assigned pseudogene status. The CDR3 is made up of 19 amino acids. The CDR3 nucleotides are TGTGCCAGCAGCAAAGTGTGGGCCAAGGAGGGTTCGGGAAATCAGCCCCAGCATTTT. This encodes CASSKVWAKEGSGNQPQHF.

This chain links TRBV14 with TRBJ1-2, with 8 bases lining up with TRBD1. Germline V lookup: CDR1 SGHDN, CDR2 FVKESK. Trimming took 4 bases from V and 6 from J; bases not matched to a gene: 7. The CDR3 spans 14 residues. The CDR3 loop reads CASSLTTGGDGYTF. Written as DNA, the CDR3 is TGTGCCAGCAGCCTAACAACAGGGGGAGATGGCTACACCTTC.

The chain has TRBV6-1 and TRBJ2-7; 13 bases fit TRBD2. The CDR3 is 14 amino acids. Germline V gene data show CDR1 as MNHNS and CDR2 as SASEGT. V dropped 7 bases and J dropped 7; count of bases not matched to a gene: 7. The CDR3: CASTLGTSGEEQYF. The DNA for the CDR3 is TGTGCCAGCACCCTTGGGACTAGCGGGGAGGAGCAGTACTTC.

The chain links TRBV10-3 to TRBJ1-1, with 11 bases fitting TRBD1. V lost 7 bases to trimming and J lost 2 bases; unmatched junction nucleotides: 18. Germline CDR1 reads ENHRY; CDR2 reads SYGVKD. The CDR3 covers 19 residues. CDR3 sequence: CAIKSLPGTGGNGNTEAFF. In DNA, the CDR3 is TGTGCCATCAAATCTCTTCCCGGGACAGGGGGGAACGGAAACACTGAAGCTTTCTTT.

The V call is TRBV7-8, the J call TRBJ1-1; D perhaps matches TRBD1 (5 bases). Germline V CDR1 and CDR2: SGHVS, FQNEAQ. This CDR3 has 14 amino acids. Trimming removed 2 bases from V and 1 base from J, with 8 bases in between. The CDR3 bases are TGTGCCAGCAGCTTATCCGGGGGGAACACTGAAGCTTTCTTT. This codes for CASSLSGGNTEAFF.

The chain carries TRBV5-1 and TRBJ1-1; tentative D call: TRBD1 (5 bases). The CDR3 consists of 16 residues. Germline CDR1 SGHRS, CDR2 YFSETQ. Trimming stripped 4 bases from V and 4 bases from J, with 20 bases between. DNA of the CDR3: TGCGCCAGCAGCCCTGGAAACTCAGGGATGGGCACTGAAGCTTTCTTT. Amino acid sequence: CASSPGNSGMGTEAFF.

This clone was counted once. V usage is TRBV10-2 and J usage is TRBJ2-7; 9 nucleotides match TRBD1. Germline values: CDR1 WSHSY, CDR2 SAAADI. The CDR3 totals 15 residues. V lost 5 bases and J lost 5; bases outside the gene matches: 10. CDR3 sequence: CASSTTGTGYNEQYF. For the CDR3, the DNA is TGCGCCAGCAGTACCACCGGGACAGGGTACAACGAGCAGTACTTC.

J is TRBJ1-4 and V is TRBV5-5; 9 bases agree with TRBD1. The J segment lost 10 bases and the V segment lost 0 bases, leaving 10 bases of the junction unmatched. The CDR3 is 16 residues long. Germline values: CDR1 SGHKS, CDR2 YYEKEE (reference sequence). CDR3 in DNA: TGTGCCAGCAGCTTGGGAACCGGGACAGGGATCGGAAAACTGTTTTTT. Translation gives CASSLGTGTGIGKLFF. The full variable domain, in which reference TRBV5-5 and TRBJ1-4 provide the parts outside the CDR3, is DAGVTQSPTHLIKTRGQQVTLRCSPISGHKSVSWYQQVLGQGPQFIFQYYEKEERGRGNFPDRFSARQFPNYSSELNVNALLLGDSALYLCASSLGTGTGIGKLFFGSGTQLSVL.

This chain links TRBV19 with TRBJ2-7, with no clear D. CDR1 and CDR2 from the germline V gene are LNHDA and SQIVND (reference sequence). V was trimmed by 6 bases and J by 5 bases, leaving 17 bases between them. The CDR3 is made up of 14 amino acids. The CDR3 nucleotides read TGTGCCAGTAGCACGGGTCGTTCTTTGGACGAGCAGTACTTC. Translation gives CASSTGRSLDEQYF.

This chain connects TRBV10-1 to TRBJ1-2; TRBD1 might be the D (6 bases). CDR3 size: 14 residues. Germline values: CDR1 WNHNN, CDR2 SYGVQD (reference sequence). V was trimmed by 4 bases and J by 3 bases, leaving 12 bases between them. This CDR3 is CASSAGVGDYGYTF. The CDR3 nucleotides read TGCGCCAGCAGTGCAGGGGTCGGTGACTATGGCTACACCTTC.

The CDR3 region has the DNA TGCGCCAGTAGGGACAGGGGGTCCACCGGGGAGCTGTTTTTT. Translating gives CASRDRGSTGELFF. The chain joins TRBV5-1 to TRBJ2-2, with TRBD1 matching over 11 bases. The CDR3 extends over 14 amino acids. The V gene's germline CDR1 is SGHRS and CDR2 YFSETQ. V dropped 8 bases and J dropped 4; count of bases not matched to a gene: 4. Full variable domain (remainder filled in from reference TRBV5-1 and TRBJ2-2): KAGVTQTPRYLIKTRGQQVTLSCSPISGHRSVSWYQQTPGQGLQFLFEYFSETQRNKGNFPGRFSGRQFSNSRSEMNVSTLELGDSALYLCASRDRGSTGELFFGEGSRLTVL.

The genes are TRBV18 and TRBJ2-7; D is possibly TRBD1 (5 bases). This CDR3 is built from 15 residues. Per the germline V gene, CDR1 is KGHSH and CDR2 is LQKENI. Trimming removed 1 base at V and 9 bases at J, with 19 bases between. CDR3 bases: TGTGCCAGCTCACCACTTGAAGGGGCTACGCCCGTGCAGTACTTC. This translates into CASSPLEGATPVQYF.

This clone has just a few counts. The V gene is TRBV27, the J gene TRBJ2-3; 9 nucleotides align to TRBD2. The V gene end was trimmed by 10 bases and the J gene end by 0 bases; junction bases not matched to a gene: 5. In germline, CDR1 is MNHEY, CDR2 SMNVEV (reference sequence). This CDR3 comprises 14 residues. As DNA, the CDR3 is TGTGCCACCCGGGCGGGGGGGAGCACAGATACGCAGTATTTT. Amino acid sequence: CATRAGGSTDTQYF.

V and J are TRBV4-2 and TRBJ1-4; 8 nucleotides agree with TRBD1. The germline CDR1 and CDR2 sequences are LGHNA and YNFKEQ. The trim removed 4 bases at V and 8 bases at J, leaving 6 bases unmatched. This CDR3 comprises 14 residues. The CDR3 protein is CASSPGQGEEKLFF. The CDR3 DNA follows: TGTGCCAGCAGCCCCGGACAGGGAGAAGAAAAACTGTTTTTT.